The 16 T cell receptor beta chains below were found in one sample sequenced in a study of control samples from healthy donors and cancer patients (dated by TCRdb to the early 2020s). The method was the immunoSEQ multiplex PCR assay. Held by TCRdb, this immuneACCESS table contains in-frame sequences only and omits some clones. Under half of the omission traces to an unresolved V gene where checked; the cause of the rest is unknown. This sample gives 190,000 or so clones in total; over 85% of them show up just once. The ten largest clones represent over 1.1% of the sample. Sequenced input: blood. The receptors originated from a man between 18 and 29 years old in good health.

The rearrangement joins TRBV24-1 to TRBJ2-3; 9 bases fit TRBD1. Germline V CDR1 and CDR2: KGHDR, SFDVKD. Trimming cost V 4 bases and J 6 bases; bases outside gene matches: 10. The CDR3 extends over 16 amino acids. Here the CDR3 DNA reads TGTGCCACCAGTGAACGTGGGACAGGGACCCGCGATACGCAGTATTTT. The encoded protein is CATSERGTGTRDTQYF.

This chain links TRBV7-6 with TRBJ2-1, with D perhaps assigned TRBD1 or TRBD2 (5 bases each). Germline assignment: CDR1 SGHVS and CDR2 FNYEAQ. This CDR3 has 15 residues. Between the trimmed V and J ends, which lost 8 bases and 2 bases, there was a span of 16 bases. The CDR3 sequence is CASRDGLFPYNEQFF. The CDR3 bases are TGTGCCAGCCGGGACGGACTCTTTCCCTACAATGAGCAGTTCTTC.

V and J are TRBV25-1 and TRBJ2-1, with 10 bases identical to TRBD2. The CDR3 is 13 residues long. Germline CDR1 is MGHDK and CDR2 is SYGVNS. The J segment lost 9 bases and the V segment lost 11 bases, leaving 10 bases of the junction unmatched. The CDR3 protein is CAPSGGAYFEQFF. The CDR3, as DNA: TGTGCCCCAAGCGGGGGGGCCTATTTTGAGCAGTTCTTC.

The chain joins TRBV7-8 to TRBJ2-3; 16 nucleotides agree with TRBD2. The CDR3 runs 15 residues. V lost 1 base and J lost 9; bases outside the gene matches: 1. CDR1 and CDR2 (germline): SGHVS, FQNEAQ. Here the CDR3 DNA reads TGTGCCAGCAGCTTAGTGGGACTAGCGGGGGGGACGCAGTATTTT. Translation gives CASSLVGLAGGTQYF. The full variable domain, its missing parts supplied by reference TRBV7-8 and TRBJ2-3, is GAGVSQSPRYKVAKRGQDVALRCDPISGHVSLFWYQQALGQGPEFLTYFQNEAQLDKSGLPSDRFFAERPEGSVSTLKIQRTQQEDSAVYLCASSLVGLAGGTQYFGPGTRLTVL.

Here the CDR3 reads CATSDVRGRGDTQYF. CDR3 sequence (DNA): TGTGCCACCAGTGATGTTAGGGGGCGCGGGGATACGCAGTATTTT. This chain links TRBV24-1 with TRBJ2-3; TRBD1 agrees at 7 bases. V lost 3 bases to trimming and J lost 6 bases; unmatched junction nucleotides: 8. CDR3 size: 15 residues. The germline V gene has CDR1 KGHDR and CDR2 SFDVKD.

This clone was seen only a few times. The V gene is TRBV5-1, the J gene TRBJ2-7, with D perhaps matching TRBD1 (6 bases). This CDR3 is built from 17 residues. V lost 1 base and J 2 bases, leaving 19 bases between the germline ends. Looked up from germline, CDR1 is SGHRS and CDR2 is YFSETQ. DNA of the CDR3: TGCGCCAGCAGCTTGTCGGGGTTAACAGGGAATCCCTACGAGCAGTACTTC. Its protein is CASSLSGLTGNPYEQYF.

This clone has just one count. V is TRBV5-6 and J is TRBJ2-7; 9 positions agree with TRBD1. This CDR3 region has 15 residues. Germline V gene sequence: CDR1 SGHDT, CDR2 YYEEEE. Unmatched junction bases numbered 11, after V lost 4 bases and J lost 6 bases. The CDR3 reads CASSRTGTGIGEQYF. The CDR3 region has the DNA TGTGCCAGCAGCCGCACCGGGACAGGGATTGGCGAGCAGTACTTC.

This CDR3 reads CATSRDLASGGGETQYF. In DNA, the CDR3 is TGTGCCACCAGCAGAGATCTTGCTAGCGGGGGCGGGGAGACCCAGTACTTC. The rearrangement links TRBV15 to TRBJ2-5; 10 nucleotides match TRBD2. From germline, CDR1 is LNHNV and CDR2 YYDKDF (reference sequence). The CDR3 totals 17 residues. V shed 0 bases, J shed 5 bases, and the junction held 9 bases outside the gene matches.

J is TRBJ1-5 and V is TRBV6-8, with 8 bases lining up with TRBD1. Trimming removed 8 bases from V and 0 bases from J; junction bases left unmatched: 9. The germline V gene has CDR1 MNHGY and CDR2 SAAAGT. CDR3 length: 16 amino acids. The CDR3 loop is CASPGTGDPSNQPQHF. The CDR3 DNA reads as TGTGCCAGCCCCGGGACAGGAGACCCTAGCAATCAGCCCCAGCATTTT.

V gene TRBV19 combines with J gene TRBJ2-4, with 7 bases fitting TRBD1. J gave up 6 bases and V 2 bases, and 7 bases lay outside the gene matches. The CDR3 has 15 residues. Germline assignment: CDR1 LNHDA and CDR2 SQIVND (reference sequence). CDR3 region: CASSISVGQTNIQYF. As DNA, the CDR3 is TGTGCCAGTAGTATAAGTGTGGGACAGACAAACATTCAGTACTTC.

The chain joins TRBV5-1 to TRBJ2-7, with a possible D match to TRBD1 (5 bases). V was cut by 1 base and J by 3 bases, with 8 bases left in between. The CDR3 sequence is 13 residues long. Germline CDR1 is SGHRS and CDR2 is YFSETQ. DNA for the CDR3: TGCGCCAGCAGCTTGTGGGGCAGCTACGAGCAGTACTTC. Translated, it gives CASSLWGSYEQYF. Complete variable domain (other parts from reference TRBV5-1 and TRBJ2-7): KAGVTQTPRYLIKTRGQQVTLSCSPISGHRSVSWYQQTPGQGLQFLFEYFSETQRNKGNFPGRFSGRQFSNSRSEMNVSTLELGDSALYLCASSLWGSYEQYFGPGTRLTVT.

The gene calls are TRBV10-3 and TRBJ2-3, with TRBD2 identical over 13 bases. V was clipped by 2 bases and J by 0 bases; unmatched bases: 8. Germline assignment: CDR1 ENHRY and CDR2 SYGVKD. The CDR3 consists of 19 residues. CDR3 coding DNA: TGTGCCATCAGTGAGCGACTAGCGGGGGGACCGAAAAGCACAGATACGCAGTATTTT. This sequence encodes CAISERLAGGPKSTDTQYF.

The chain joins TRBV28 to TRBJ1-1, with D possibly TRBD1 on 6 matching bases. The germline V gene has CDR1 MDHEN and CDR2 SYDVKM. With 6 bases removed from V and 8 bases from J, the gap between germline ends came to 13 bases. The CDR3 totals 12 residues. The CDR3 DNA sequence: TGTGCCAGCAGCACCGGGACATTCGAAGCTTTCTTT. It translates to CASSTGTFEAFF.

This sequence joins TRBV5-6 and TRBJ2-7; D unresolved. The length of the CDR3 is 15 residues. V was cut by 2 bases and J by 1 base, with 13 bases left in between. Germline V lookup: CDR1 SGHDT, CDR2 YYEEEE. The CDR3, as DNA: TGTGCCAGCAGCTTAAAGGGATGGGATTCCTACGAGCAGTACTTC. Translated: CASSLKGWDSYEQYF.

In DNA form, the CDR3 reads TGCAGCGTTGAATCAGTTTTAGGGCGGGTCAGCACAGATACGCAGTATTTT. This gives the protein CSVESVLGRVSTDTQYF. V is TRBV29-1 and J is TRBJ2-3, with TRBD2 as a possible D gene (5 bases). Germline lookup yields CDR1 SQVTM and CDR2 ANQGSEA. The V end was cut by 2 bases, the J end by 0 bases, with 18 bases between. There are 17 residues in the CDR3.

V is TRBV27 and J is TRBJ2-1; 11 bases map to TRBD1. The CDR3 is made up of 14 amino acids. The V and J ends lost 5 bases and 6 bases, in that order; junction bases with no gene match: 3. The germline gives CDR1 MNHEY, CDR2 SMNVEV (reference sequence). Here the CDR3 reads CASSTGTGGNEQFF. Here the CDR3 DNA reads TGTGCCAGCAGTACCGGGACAGGGGGCAATGAGCAGTTCTTC.